This TCR beta chain originates from a study of blood T cell repertoires in COVID-19. Study-level information: There were acute and convalescent COVID-19 samples, and they came from the United States, Italy and Spain. PBMCs, B-cell-depleted T cells, or T cells were the source of the cDNA or gDNA that made up the material.

V dropped 5 bases and J dropped 5; count of bases not matched to a gene: 10. The germline gives CDR1 MNHEY, CDR2 SVGEGT. The CDR3 is 15 residues long. As handled by the study authors: Cell counts per sample came from amplifying reference gene primers. Profiling relied on immunoSEQ multiplex PCR, and the TCRdb table lists in-frame clones only, not all of them. The V and J calls and clone size come from that table; D and trimming were worked out from the DNA. This table holds some 200,000 clones, 88% found once. J is TRBJ2-5 and V is TRBV6-2 or TRBV6-3; 8 bases agree with TRBD2. Sequenced sample: peripheral blood. This receptor was taken from a man in his 70s with acute or convalescent COVID-19. The CDR3 DNA reads TGTGCCAGCAGTAAAATCGGGAGGGCCTCGGAGACCCAGTACTTC. Translation gives CASSKIGRASETQYF.